What follows are 26 T cell receptor beta chains derived from one specimen sequenced in a study of cytomegalovirus exposure and HLA in healthy donors. The PCR ran on 60 Vbeta and 13 Jbeta primers. Profiling relied on immunoSEQ multiplex PCR, and the TCRdb table lists in-frame clones only, not all of them. The sample totals over 65,000 clones; its top ten clones hold about 4.6%. The sample taken for sequencing was PBMCs. The receptors come from a young man in good health and CMV-seronegative.

This chain joins TRBV9 and TRBJ2-7; possible D gene TRBD1, 6 bases. The CDR3 is made up of 15 amino acids. V dropped 0 bases and J dropped 0 bases, with 10 bases sitting between them. The germline V gene encodes CDR1 SGDLS and CDR2 YYNGEE. The CDR3 DNA follows: TGTGCCAGCAGCGTAGGGGACACTAACTCCTACGAGCAGTACTTC. Amino acid sequence: CASSVGDTNSYEQYF.

CDR3 region: CASSQHRDSLLNSGANVLTF. As DNA, the CDR3 is TGCGCCAGCAGCCAACACCGGGACAGTCTCTTGAACTCTGGGGCCAACGTCCTGACTTTC. The chain combines TRBV4-1 with TRBJ2-6; TRBD1 aligns across 7 bases. V dropped 2 bases and J dropped 0; count of bases not matched to a gene: 13. CDR1 MGHRA and CDR2 YSYEKL come from the germline V gene. The CDR3 length is 20 residues.

The chain joins TRBV18 to TRBJ1-1; possible D gene TRBD1, 6 bases. V lost 5 bases and J lost 1, with 8 bases in between. The CDR3 contains 13 residues. The germline gives CDR1 KGHSH, CDR2 LQKENI. The CDR3 nucleotides are TGTGCCAGCTCAGACAGGAAGAACACTGAAGCTTTCTTT. This translates into CASSDRKNTEAFF. The full variable domain, completed using reference TRBV18 and TRBJ1-1, is NAGVMQNPRHLVRRRGQEARLRCSPMKGHSHVYWYRQLPEEGLKFMVYLQKENIIDESGMPKERFSAEFPKEGPSILRIQQVVRGDSAAYFCASSDRKNTEAFFGQGTRLTVV.

The V gene is TRBV7-9, the J gene TRBJ1-2; no firm D call. Germline V gene sequence: CDR1 SEHNR, CDR2 FQNEAQ (reference sequence). Trimming removed 3 bases at V and 7 bases at J, with 9 bases between. CDR3 size: 12 residues. DNA of the CDR3: TGTGCCAGCAGCTTGGAGGGATCTGGCTACACCTTC. The encoded protein is CASSLEGSGYTF.

The CDR3 DNA reads TGTGCCAGCACTCAGGGGGCTTTCTACGAGCAGTACTTC. It yields the protein CASTQGAFYEQYF. The rearrangement uses TRBV28 and TRBJ2-7, with 8 bases lining up with TRBD1. J lost 3 bases, V lost 7 bases, and 5 bases had no gene match. The CDR3 loop spans 13 amino acids. Per the germline V gene, CDR1 is MDHEN and CDR2 is SYDVKM.

The chain uses TRBV7-9 and TRBJ1-1, with D unclear. The CDR3 is 11 amino acids. Trimming took 5 bases from V and 7 from J, leaving 8 bases between them. CDR1 and CDR2 (germline): SEHNR, FQNEAQ (reference sequence). DNA of the CDR3: TGTGCCAGCAGCCCATCCTATGAAGCTTTCTTT. Residues: CASSPSYEAFF. Full variable domain (outside the CDR3, taken from reference TRBV7-9 and TRBJ1-1): DTGVSQNPRHKITKRGQNVTFRCDPISEHNRLYWYRQTLGQGPEFLTYFQNEAQLEKSRLLSDRFSAERPKGSFSTLEIQRTEQGDSAMYLCASSPSYEAFFGQGTRLTVV.

V gene TRBV7-2 combines with J gene TRBJ2-5; TRBD2 matches 9 bases. This CDR3 spans 17 amino acids. CDR1 and CDR2 from the germline V gene are SGHTA and FQGNSA. Unmatched junction bases numbered 12, after V lost 5 bases and J lost 2 bases. The chain's CDR3 is CASSRAEGRGGQETQYF. In DNA form, the CDR3 reads TGTGCCAGCAGCCGGGCAGAGGGGCGGGGGGGTCAAGAGACCCAGTACTTC. Looking up the rest from reference TRBV7-2 and TRBJ2-5 gives the full variable domain: GAGVSQSPSNKVTEKGKDVELRCDPISGHTALYWYRQSLGQGLEFLIYFQGNSAPDKSGLPSDRFSAERTGGSVSTLTIQRTQQEDSAVYLCASSRAEGRGGQETQYFGPGTRLLVL.

V and J are TRBV19 and TRBJ1-2; 9 positions agree with TRBD1. This CDR3 is 13 amino acids long. Germline assignment: CDR1 LNHDA and CDR2 SQIVND (reference sequence). Losses at the gene ends were 10 bases for V and 4 bases for J; bases not matched to a gene: 7. CDR3 coding DNA: TGTGCCACTACAACAGGGGGCGGCTATGGCTACACCTTC. This gives the protein CATTTGGGYGYTF.

This rearrangement joins TRBV4-1 to TRBJ2-1, with TRBD2 matching over 12 bases. CDR1 is MGHRA, CDR2 YSYEKL, per germline. This CDR3 is 18 amino acids long. The V gene end was trimmed by 2 bases and the J gene end by 7 bases; junction bases not matched to a gene: 12. CDR3: CASSQIDLGLAGHNEQFF. CDR3 DNA: TGCGCCAGCAGCCAAATTGACCTTGGACTAGCGGGACATAATGAGCAGTTCTTC.

The chain links TRBV10-3 to TRBJ2-1; 10 bases are shared with TRBD2. V lost 0 bases and J lost 10; bases outside the gene matches: 15. The CDR3 runs 18 residues. From germline, CDR1 is ENHRY and CDR2 SYGVKD. The CDR3, as DNA: TGTGCCATCAGTGAGTCAACTAGCGGGGAGAGGGGGCAAAAAGAGCAGTTCTTC. It codes for CAISESTSGERGQKEQFF.

The CDR3 coding sequence is TGTGCCAGCAGTTACCGTATTCAGGAAGCTTTCTTT. Translation gives CASSYRIQEAFF. The chain is built from TRBV6-5 and TRBJ1-1; the D is unclear. Germline V gene sequence: CDR1 MNHEY, CDR2 SVGAGI. The CDR3 is made up of 12 amino acids. Trimming took off 2 bases at V and 8 bases at J, with 9 bases between the two ends.

The chain carries TRBV10-1 and TRBJ1-5, with D possibly matching TRBD1 (5 bases). This CDR3 spans 13 amino acids. Trimming shortened V by 5 bases and J by 1 base, and 6 bases separated the two germline ends. Germline V gene sequence: CDR1 WNHNN, CDR2 SYGVQD (reference sequence). CDR3: CASSSGSNQPQHF. Written as DNA, the CDR3 is TGCGCCAGCAGTTCAGGGAGCAATCAGCCCCAGCATTTT.

CDR3 nucleotides: TGTGCCAGCAGCTTGGAAGCGGGGGGAGTGATGTACGAGCAGTACTTC. Amino acids: CASSLEAGGVMYEQYF. This chain uses TRBV11-2 with TRBJ2-7; 9 bases agree with TRBD2. This CDR3 region has 16 residues. Germline V gene sequence: CDR1 SGHAT, CDR2 FQNNGV. The trim removed 3 bases at V and 4 bases at J, leaving 10 bases unmatched.

V and J are TRBV27 and TRBJ1-6; the D gene is possibly TRBD1 (5 bases). Looked up from germline, CDR1 is MNHEY and CDR2 is SMNVEV (reference sequence). This CDR3 is built from 14 residues. The ends were cut back, 3 bases at V and 7 bases at J, with 10 bases in the middle. CDR3 amino acids: CASSFVGENSPLHF. In DNA, the CDR3 is TGTGCCAGCAGTTTCGTAGGGGAAAATTCACCCCTCCACTTT.

The rearrangement joins TRBV7-2 to TRBJ2-7, with 8 bases lining up with TRBD1. The junction had 5 bases not matched to a gene; V was cut back by 5 bases and J by 2 bases. The length of the CDR3 is 14 residues. The V gene's germline CDR1 is SGHTA and CDR2 FQGNSA. DNA of the CDR3: TGTGCCAGCAGCACCCGGACAGGGACCTACGAGCAGTACTTC. Its protein is CASSTRTGTYEQYF.

The gene calls are TRBV27 and TRBJ2-4; 10 bases align to TRBD1. This CDR3 has 18 amino acids. V was pared by 1 base and J by 0 bases, with 6 bases of the junction left unmatched. Germline CDR1 MNHEY, CDR2 SMNVEV (reference sequence). The CDR3: CASSLFPRQGAAKNIQYF. CDR3 coding DNA: TGTGCCAGCAGTTTATTCCCTCGACAGGGGGCAGCCAAAAACATTCAGTACTTC.

The chain is built from TRBV27 and TRBJ2-7; TRBD1 is a possible D gene (5 bases). Per the germline V gene, CDR1 is MNHEY and CDR2 is SMNVEV (reference sequence). The CDR3 totals 14 residues. V was pared by 2 bases and J by 5 bases, with 13 bases between. CDR3 loop: CASSLLPGLNEQYF. The CDR3 DNA reads as TGTGCCAGCAGTTTACTGCCAGGGTTGAACGAGCAGTACTTC.

The chain is built from TRBV4-2 and TRBJ2-3; TRBD1 might be the D (6 bases). V was pared by 1 base and J by 3 bases, with 11 bases between. Germline V CDR1 and CDR2: LGHNA, YNFKEQ. This CDR3 is 15 amino acids long. CDR3 DNA: TGTGCCAGCAGCCAAGCCGGGACACAGACAGATACGCAGTATTTT. It codes for CASSQAGTQTDTQYF.

The chain couples TRBV6-1 to TRBJ1-6; 8 bases are a match to TRBD1. The CDR3 is made up of 13 amino acids. Germline-derived CDR1 and CDR2 are MNHNS and SASEGT. V was clipped by 6 bases and J by 8 bases; unmatched bases: 3. The CDR3, as DNA: TGTGCCAGCAGATTGACAGGGGATTCACCCCTCCACTTT. Encoded protein: CASRLTGDSPLHF.

The chain joins TRBV6-4 to TRBJ2-2, with D perhaps matching TRBD2 (6 bases). CDR1 MRHNA and CDR2 SNTAGT come from the germline V gene. The CDR3 has 14 amino acids. V was shortened by 5 bases and J by 7 bases, with 14 bases between the two germline ends. CDR3 bases: TGTGCCAGCAGTTACCGAGCGGGTTACGGGGAGCTGTTTTTT. This translates into CASSYRAGYGELFF.

This chain joins TRBV13 and TRBJ2-7, with 9 bases that match TRBD2. CDR1 and CDR2 (germline): PRHDT, FYEKMQ (reference sequence). The CDR3 consists of 12 residues. V shed 7 bases, J shed 4 bases, and the junction held 2 bases outside the gene matches. CDR3 sequence: CASKLAGYEQYF. CDR3 bases: TGTGCCAGCAAGCTAGCGGGGTACGAGCAGTACTTC.

This rearrangement joins TRBV5-1 to TRBJ2-1, with a weak D call TRBD1 (6 bases). Germline values: CDR1 SGHRS, CDR2 YFSETQ. With 0 bases removed from V and 7 bases from J, the gap between germline ends came to 14 bases. The CDR3 is 15 amino acids. CDR3 in DNA: TGCGCCAGCAGCTTGGCCGAAGGGGGTACAAATGAGCAGTTCTTC. Its protein product is CASSLAEGGTNEQFF.

The chain combines TRBV9 with TRBJ1-1, with 7 nucleotides matching TRBD1. The V and J ends lost 3 bases and 0 bases, in that order; junction bases with no gene match: 5. Germline CDR1 reads SGDLS; CDR2 reads YYNGEE. There are 15 residues in the CDR3. CDR3 bases: TGTGCCAGCAGCGGACTAGGGGGCGTGAACACTGAAGCTTTCTTT. This encodes CASSGLGGVNTEAFF.

This chain joins TRBV11-3 and TRBJ1-2; TRBD1 aligns across 9 bases. Germline V lookup: CDR1 SGHNT, CDR2 YENEEA. V gave up 2 bases and J gave up 7 bases; unmatched junction bases: 11. The length of the CDR3 is 16 residues. The CDR3 sequence is CASSLRATGGAGGYTF. Here the CDR3 DNA reads TGTGCCAGCAGCTTAAGGGCCACAGGGGGCGCGGGTGGCTACACCTTC.

The gene calls are TRBV29-1 and TRBJ2-7; 9 nucleotides align to TRBD1. The V and J ends lost 6 bases and 1 base, in that order; junction bases with no gene match: 4. Germline V CDR1 and CDR2: SQVTM, ANQGSEA. The CDR3 has 13 residues. Written as DNA, the CDR3 is TGCAGCGTGACCGGGACAGGGTCCTACGAGCAGTACTTC. Translated, it gives CSVTGTGSYEQYF.

The chain combines TRBV5-4 with TRBJ2-7, with 9 bases that match TRBD1. This CDR3 has 15 amino acids. V dropped 4 bases and J dropped 3; count of bases not matched to a gene: 8. Germline CDR1 reads SGHNT; CDR2 reads YYREEE (reference sequence). CDR3 amino acids: CASSATGTGSYEQYF. CDR3 sequence (DNA): TGTGCCAGCAGCGCCACCGGGACAGGGAGCTACGAGCAGTACTTC.